One and the same sample provided the 4 T cell receptor beta chains below, sequenced in a study of regulatory T cells in long-lasting Graves disease (dated by TCRdb to the early 2020s). Preparation of the library involved multiplex PCR. Data came from an Illumina HiSeq 4000. iRepertoire HTBI primers and Arm-PCR amplification of CDR3 regions were used to construct TCR beta libraries. TCRdb passed the public sequencing reads through fastp at Q25 and MiXCR, retaining productive beta sequences. Rows merge per CDR3 protein into single entries with the most common DNA and genes. Counted in this sample were 500,000 to 700,000 distinct CDR3 sequences; about 32% of them appeared once. In total, the top ten clones hold about 42% of the sample. Explained via the paper, the time point label denotes: persistent/refractory GD, antithyroid drugs over 5 years with positive TRAb. For both TCR sequencing and RNA sequencing, RNA was extracted from PBMCs using TRIzol.

The sample was peripheral blood mononuclear cells (PBMCs), taken when the disease was refractory, from a patient treated with antithyroid drugs. These TCRs come from a female donor with Graves disease.

This clonotype was recorded a few times. V and J are TRBV7-2 and TRBJ1-2; 8 bases fit TRBD1. The CDR3 has 13 amino acids. The germline V gene has CDR1 SGHTA and CDR2 FQGNSA. The J segment lost 12 bases and the V segment lost 4 bases, leaving 10 bases of the junction unmatched. The CDR3 region is CASSSRDRLSNTF. The CDR3 bases are TGTGCCAGCAGCTCCCGGGACAGGCTTTCAAACACCTTC. Based on the CDR3 plus reference TRBV7-2 and TRBJ1-2, the full variable domain is GAGVSQSPSNKVTEKGKDVELRCDPISGHTALYWYRQSLGQGLEFLIYFQGNSAPDKSGLPSDRFSAERTGGSVSTLTIQRTQQEDSAVYLCASSSRDRLSNTFGSGTRLTVV.

This clonotype was counted once. The chain joins TRBV7-2 to TRBJ1-1; D ambiguous. Trimming cost V 3 bases and J 4 bases, with 9 bases left between them. This CDR3 is 13 amino acids long. CDR1 is SGHTA and CDR2 is FQGNSA in the germline V gene. The CDR3 sequence is CASSFWVGTEAFF. CDR3 nucleotide sequence: TGTGCCAGCAGCTTTTGGGTGGGCACTGAAGCTTTCTTT. The complete variable domain, with remaining parts taken from reference TRBV7-2 and TRBJ1-1, reads GAGVSQSPSNKVTEKGKDVELRCDPISGHTALYWYRQSLGQGLEFLIYFQGNSAPDKSGLPSDRFSAERTGGSVSTLTIQRTQQEDSAVYLCASSFWVGTEAFFGQGTRLTVV.

This chain links TRBV5-1 with TRBJ2-7; 9 bases map to TRBD2. J lost 6 bases, V lost 0 bases, and 4 bases had no gene match. Per the germline V gene, CDR1 is SGHRS and CDR2 is YFSETQ. CDR3 length: 14 amino acids. The CDR3 DNA reads as TGCGCCAGCAGCTTGGTAGCGGGAGCGAGCGAGCAGTACTTC. Encoded protein: CASSLVAGASEQYF.

This clonotype was detected a few times. The gene calls are TRBV7-8 and TRBJ1-1; no firm D call. This CDR3 is built from 15 residues. The V gene lost 1 base and the J gene lost 0 bases, with 9 bases spanning the gap. The germline gives CDR1 SGHVS, CDR2 FQNEAQ. The CDR3 nucleotides are TGTGCCAGCAGCTTAGTCGCGATCATGAACACTGAAGCTTTCTTT. Translated: CASSLVAIMNTEAFF.